The clone carrying this T cell receptor (beta chain) was picked up a small number of times. Its antigen is still unknown. The data are from a study of T cell responses to AZD1222 COVID-19 vaccine. As for the study in general: Second doses that came at about 4 or about 12 weeks were put together. Study-level findings and limits: Clonal diversity was possibly underestimated, and the donors were mostly white British, with more females.

Germline loops: CDR1 MNHEY, CDR2 SVGEGT. The CDR3 runs 15 residues. V lost 5 bases, J lost 7 bases, and 18 bases lay in between. TCRdb's table, derived via immunoSEQ multiplex PCR, lists solely in-frame clones and lacks some. In the table there are approximately 90,000 clones, 80% to 90% of which are singletons. The sequence was collected from an adult in good health. Specimen: peripheral blood, collected on day 0 of AZD1222 vaccination. This chain joins TRBV6-2 or TRBV6-3 and TRBJ1-5; weak D call: TRBD1 (5 bases). The CDR3 loop reads CASSQSGGEVQPQHF. CDR3 bases: TGTGCCAGCAGTCAATCCGGGGGGGAAGTCCAGCCCCAGCATTTT.